Below are 20 T cell receptor beta chains sequenced from a single sample in a study of T cell responses to AZD1222 COVID-19 vaccine. Profiling relied on immunoSEQ multiplex PCR, and the TCRdb table lists in-frame clones only, not all of them. The repertoire holds about 150,000 clones, with 88% as singletons. The sample was peripheral blood, taken on day 0 of AZD1222 vaccination. Every receptor here comes from an adult in good health.

The J gene is TRBJ1-5, the V gene TRBV4-3; D is perhaps TRBD1 (6 bases). Germline assignment: CDR1 LGHNA and CDR2 YSLEER. The CDR3 runs 18 residues. The V end lost 0 bases, the J end lost 3 bases, and 18 bases lay between the germline ends. The CDR3 nucleotides are TGCGCCAGCAGCCAAGATAGGACTAGACAGGCCGACAATCAGCCCCAGCATTTT. Amino acids: CASSQDRTRQADNQPQHF.

This sequence joins TRBV5-1 and TRBJ1-4, with D possibly matching TRBD1 (6 bases). CDR1 is SGHRS, CDR2 YFSETQ, per germline. V lost 0 bases to trimming and J lost 4 bases, with 7 bases between them. The CDR3 totals 14 residues. The CDR3 region has the DNA TGCGCCAGCAGCTTGGGAGGGGGTAATGAAAAACTGTTTTTT. Translated, it gives CASSLGGGNEKLFF.

The CDR3 here is CASSLSRTDYGYTF. CDR3 bases: TGTGCCAGCAGTTTATCCCGGACTGACTATGGCTACACCTTC. The V and J genes are TRBV27 and TRBJ1-2; D gene ambiguous. This CDR3 has 14 amino acids. The V gene's germline CDR1 is MNHEY and CDR2 SMNVEV (reference sequence). The V and J ends lost 0 bases and 3 bases respectively, with 8 bases between them.

J is TRBJ2-2 and V is TRBV5-1; 7 bases align to TRBD1. J was trimmed by 1 base and V by 0 bases; bases with no gene match: 0. Germline-derived CDR1 and CDR2 are SGHRS and YFSETQ. This CDR3 is 15 amino acids long. The CDR3 sequence is CASSLGTGNTGELFF. CDR3 coding DNA: TGCGCCAGCAGCTTGGGGACAGGGAACACCGGGGAGCTGTTTTTT.

The chain has TRBV6-1 and TRBJ2-3; D gene uncertain. In germline, CDR1 is MNHNS, CDR2 SASEGT. The CDR3 is 12 residues long. V was trimmed by 2 bases and J by 6 bases, leaving 6 bases between them. CDR3 in DNA: TGTGCCAGCAGTGAAAAAAGGGATACGCAGTATTTT. It codes for CASSEKRDTQYF.

The chain links TRBV10-2 to TRBJ1-6; D is unresolved. CDR1 is WSHSY and CDR2 is SAAADI in the germline V gene. The CDR3 has 15 amino acids. The V end lost 2 bases, the J end lost 7 bases, and 12 bases lay between the germline ends. CDR3 loop: CASSESGRSNSPLHF. The CDR3 DNA sequence: TGCGCCAGCAGTGAGAGTGGCAGGAGCAATTCACCCCTCCACTTT.

J is TRBJ2-2 and V is TRBV7-2; D not certain. V was trimmed by 4 bases and J by 8 bases, leaving 8 bases between them. CDR1 and CDR2 from the germline V gene are SGHTA and FQGNSA. This CDR3 is built from 12 residues. CDR3 bases: TGTGCCAGCAGCTACGTGGGGGGGGAGCTGTTTTTT. It translates to CASSYVGGELFF.

This sequence joins TRBV7-2 and TRBJ1-2; the D is unclear. The CDR3 contains 14 residues. Trimming took off 1 base at V and 1 base at J, with 7 bases between the two ends. Germline CDR1 SGHTA, CDR2 FQGNSA. The CDR3: CASSLGVHNYGYTF. The CDR3 region has the DNA TGTGCCAGCAGCTTAGGGGTCCATAACTATGGCTACACCTTC.

The rearrangement joins TRBV4-1 to TRBJ1-1, with 8 nucleotides matching TRBD1. The J segment lost 6 bases and the V segment lost 2 bases, leaving 8 bases of the junction unmatched. The CDR3 loop spans 15 amino acids. Germline lookup yields CDR1 MGHRA and CDR2 YSYEKL. The CDR3 here is CASSQPGQGGAEAFF. DNA of the CDR3: TGCGCCAGCAGCCAACCTGGACAGGGAGGAGCTGAAGCTTTCTTT.

The chain is built from TRBV4-3 and TRBJ1-5; D ambiguous. Per the germline V gene, CDR1 is LGHNA and CDR2 is YSLEER. This CDR3 comprises 17 residues. The V end lost 0 bases, the J end lost 2 bases, and 14 bases lay between the germline ends. The CDR3 bases are TGCGCCAGCAGCCAAGATCGAGCCTCAAAGGGCAATCAGCCCCAGCATTTT. This gives the protein CASSQDRASKGNQPQHF.

This chain connects TRBV6-5 to TRBJ2-1, with 9 bases that match TRBD2. The CDR3 has 14 residues. V gave up 8 bases and J gave up 5 bases; unmatched junction bases: 7. Germline assignment: CDR1 MNHEY and CDR2 SVGAGI. CDR3 DNA sequence: TGTGCCAGCCAAACGGGACTAGCCAACAATGAGCAGTTCTTC. The encoded protein is CASQTGLANNEQFF.

The V call is TRBV6-2 or TRBV6-3, the J call TRBJ2-7, with D perhaps given as TRBD1 or TRBD2 (5 bases each). Trimming took 6 bases from V and 3 from J, leaving 18 bases between them. Germline lookup yields CDR1 MNHEY and CDR2 SVGEGT. The CDR3 runs 15 residues. CDR3 loop: CASRPSSGRVYEQYF. Here the CDR3 DNA reads TGTGCCAGCAGACCTTCCTCGGGGCGGGTCTACGAGCAGTACTTC.

The chain recombines TRBV18 with TRBJ2-2; a weak D match, TRBD1 (6 bases). The V end was cut by 4 bases, the J end by 4 bases, with 13 bases between. CDR3 length equals 15 residues. The germline V gene encodes CDR1 KGHSH and CDR2 LQKENI. The CDR3 DNA reads as TGTGCCAGCTCACGAAACAGGGCGCTCACCGGGGAGCTGTTTTTT. Translated, it gives CASSRNRALTGELFF.

The chain recombines TRBV28 with TRBJ1-2; D is uncertain. The germline gives CDR1 MDHEN, CDR2 SYDVKM. This CDR3 is built from 13 residues. V was trimmed by 3 bases and J by 4 bases, leaving 9 bases between them. The CDR3 loop reads CASSFSIAYGYTF. In nucleotides, the CDR3 is TGTGCCAGCAGTTTCTCCATAGCCTATGGCTACACCTTC.

The chain combines TRBV21-1 with TRBJ2-3; TRBD1, the table's D call, was not compared with the DNA. TRBV21-1 has pseudogene status. The CDR3 runs 14 residues. The CDR3 loop is CARGCRGRTDTQYF. For the CDR3, the DNA is TGTGCCAGAGGGTGCAGGGGGCGCACAGATACGCAGTATTTT.

The chain recombines TRBV10-3 with TRBJ2-7; D is tentatively TRBD1 or TRBD2 (6 bases each). The ends were cut back, 6 bases at V and 2 bases at J, with 11 bases in the middle. Germline CDR1 and CDR2: ENHRY and SYGVKD. This CDR3 comprises 13 residues. The CDR3 here is CAIRAGGPYEQYF. CDR3 coding DNA: TGTGCCATCAGAGCCGGGGGCCCCTACGAGCAGTACTTC.

The gene calls are TRBV6-5 and TRBJ1-5, with D possibly matching TRBD1 (5 bases). The CDR3 loop spans 14 amino acids. Deletions cut 6 bases from V and 7 bases from J, with 16 bases between. The germline V gene has CDR1 MNHEY and CDR2 SVGAGI. The CDR3 nucleotides are TGTGCCAGCAGAGACGGTTTTCGGGGGCAGCCCCAGCATTTT. Translating it yields CASRDGFRGQPQHF.

The J gene is TRBJ1-3, the V gene TRBV9; D might be TRBD1 (6 bases). The V and J ends lost 2 bases and 2 bases respectively, with 14 bases between them. This CDR3 is 16 amino acids long. The germline CDR1 and CDR2 sequences are SGDLS and YYNGEE. The CDR3 DNA reads TGTGCCAGCAGCGTCAAACAGGGTACCGCTGGAAACACCATATATTTT. As protein: CASSVKQGTAGNTIYF.

V is TRBV9 and J is TRBJ2-7; D unclear. Deletions cut 0 bases from V and 0 bases from J, with 13 bases between. The germline V gene encodes CDR1 SGDLS and CDR2 YYNGEE. CDR3 length: 16 amino acids. The DNA for the CDR3 is TGTGCCAGCAGCGTAGAAGCACGGCAGAACTCCTACGAGCAGTACTTC. This translates into CASSVEARQNSYEQYF.

The genes are TRBV7-6 and TRBJ2-3, with D perhaps matching TRBD2 (5 bases). The CDR3 runs 16 residues. With 1 base removed from V and 7 bases from J, the gap between germline ends came to 18 bases. Germline V gives CDR1 SGHVS, CDR2 FNYEAQ. The CDR3 loop is CASSLGLQGSGHTQYF. The CDR3 DNA reads as TGTGCCAGCAGCTTAGGACTACAAGGGTCCGGTCATACGCAGTATTTT.